What follows describes a single TCR beta chain. No cognate antigen has been identified for it. Base quality data are lacking; no much larger clone is found one base away. The entry originates in a study of blood T cell repertoires in COVID-19 (dated by TCRdb to about 2020). Broadly, across the study: Samples covering the acute and convalescent phases of COVID-19 were provided by collaborators in the United States, Italy and Spain. The prospective study material was composed of cDNA or gDNA derived from T cells, B-cell-depleted T cells, or PBMCs. Subjects who had been exposed to COVID-19, were actively infected with it, or had recovered from it provided the deeply sampled blood TCRbeta repertoires that made up the dataset. The repertoires were made available in a free public database intended to serve as a resource for research on the immune response to SARS-CoV-2. The samples were drawn from two sources: the first 160 participants of the ongoing ImmuneRACE study, and about 1,300 subjects contributed by 6 global collaborators. The sample metadata nearly always contained a de-identified subject ID, COVID-19 status, age in years and sex. HLA class I and class II types, where available, came from metadata supplied by the sample provider rather than from assay-based typing. On the study overall, not on this receptor specifically: Clinical and demographic metadata were provided uncurated, with the amount varying by source and participant.

The immunoSEQ Assay, a bias-controlled multiplex PCR, was used to amplify TCRbeta CDR3 regions from genomic DNA. The paper's processing steps were these. Within the assay, amplification of reference gene primers was used to estimate how many nucleated cells each sample contained. Sequence reads were collapsed and filtered to measure the absolute abundance of every unique TCRbeta CDR3 rearrangement. For each sample, productive Simpson clonality was calculated as the square root of Simpson's diversity index across productive rearrangements. In its TCRdb copy, this immuneACCESS table keeps in-frame sequences only and misses some clones. Where compared with another copy, unresolved V genes explain less than half of these, and the others have no known cause. V, J and clone size reflect that table, while D and trimming were determined from the DNA. This sample holds around 100,000 clones; about 80% were observed only once. Approximately 25% of the sample lies in the top ten.

Each collaborating institution followed its own protocols to collect whole blood in K2EDTA tubes. For TCRbeta analysis, collaborator samples were shipped as frozen whole blood, as isolated PBMCs, or as DNA extracted from either sample type. Germline trimming: 3 bases from V, 0 bases from J; junction bases outside gene matches: 6. The CDR3, cysteine through phenylalanine, is 16 amino acids long. Of the read, only the CDR3 DNA is kept; its 48 bases are in frame from base 1. Sequences PRHDT (CDR1) and FYEKMQ (CDR2) are obtained from the germline V gene (reference sequence). Recombination linked TRBV13 to TRBJ2-7; the central 9 bases match TRBD2. This TCR came from a human donor in a cohort sampled during active COVID-19. Sequenced: peripheral blood. The DNA is TGTGCCAGCAGCTTTCCCTCGCGGGGGGGCTCCTACGAGCAGTACTTC. The encoded protein is CASSFPSRGGSYEQYF.